The sequence of this T cell receptor (beta chain) was determined in a study of somatic mutations in cytotoxic T cells in rheumatoid arthritis. In the study overall: Patient blood (roughly 30 ml EDTA) was drawn right after diagnosis, before any treatment. Study-level results: Measured CD8+ T-cell clonality, a value compared between rheumatoid arthritis patients and age-matched healthy controls, did not differ significantly. Of 65 patients, 8 or 9 had a largest CD8+ clone that exceeded 20% of CD8+ cells. Among patients with rheumatoid arthritis, but not healthy controls, CD8+ clonality increased with age.

Turning to this clone: The antigen is unknown.

The germline V gene has CDR1 SGHTS and CDR2 YDEGEE. This CDR3 is 15 amino acids long. The V end lost 3 bases, the J end lost 4 bases, and 16 bases lay between the germline ends. Sequenced by immunoSEQ multiplex PCR; TCRdb stores in-frame clones only, minus some. The table has around 16,000 clones, 65% to 75% seen once. The clonotype was recovered from an adult with rheumatoid arthritis. Sequencing input: CD8+ T cells sorted from blood. The chain employs TRBV5-8 and TRBJ1-1; TRBD1 might be the D (5 bases). Written as DNA, the CDR3 is TGTGCCAGCAGCTGGCAGGGATCGGCTCTCACTGAAGCTTTCTTT. As protein: CASSWQGSALTEAFF.